The 26 T cell receptor beta chains below were found in one sample sequenced in a study of CD8+ T cells in alopecia areata. Isolated RNA was reverse transcribed into cDNA used as the sequencing template. The data were produced by immunoSEQ multiplex PCR, yet TCRdb's version contains in-frame clones alone and is incomplete. The repertoire has 150,000 to 200,000 clones, about 47% of them found once; the top ten carry 10%. Specified treatment: oral pan-JAK inhibitor, 5-10 mg twice daily. The source material was CD8+ T cells sorted from blood, sampled around week 52, from a patient treated with tofacitinib. All receptors derive from a human donor with alopecia areata.

The J gene is TRBJ1-2, the V gene TRBV11-2; TRBD1 aligns across 9 bases. With V trimmed by 2 bases and J by 7 bases, 2 bases remained unmatched. CDR1 is SGHAT and CDR2 is FQNNGV in the germline V gene. This CDR3 comprises 13 residues. The CDR3 spells CASSLRDRAGYTF. The CDR3, as DNA: TGTGCCAGCAGCTTACGGGACAGGGCTGGCTACACCTTC.

The chain recombines TRBV4-3 with TRBJ2-7; 9 positions agree with TRBD1. The germline V gene encodes CDR1 LGHNA and CDR2 YSLEER. V was pared by 2 bases and J by 3 bases, with 2 bases of the junction left unmatched. CDR3 size: 14 residues. CDR3 amino acids: CASSQQTGGYEQYF. The CDR3 DNA reads as TGCGCCAGCAGCCAACAGACAGGGGGCTACGAGCAGTACTTC.

On this clone itself: Other DNA sequences in the sample encode the same CDR3. This chain joins TRBV5-1 and TRBJ2-7, with TRBD2 as a possible D gene (5 bases). In germline, CDR1 is SGHRS, CDR2 YFSETQ. V dropped 4 bases and J dropped 0 bases, with 5 bases sitting between them. The CDR3 has 12 residues. CDR3 sequence reads: CASSRDSYEQYF. DNA for the CDR3: TGCGCCAGCAGCCGGGACTCCTACGAGCAGTACTTC.

The J gene is TRBJ1-1, the V gene TRBV7-9; 8 positions agree with TRBD1. The CDR3 sequence is 15 residues long. The V and J ends lost 6 bases and 6 bases, in that order; junction bases with no gene match: 12. The germline gives CDR1 SEHNR, CDR2 FQNEAQ (reference sequence). This CDR3 is CASRAAGQGYPEAFF. In nucleotides, the CDR3 is TGTGCCAGCAGAGCCGCCGGACAGGGTTACCCTGAAGCTTTCTTT.

The V call is TRBV4-2, the J call TRBJ2-6; D is ambiguous. This CDR3 contains 14 residues. Germline V lookup: CDR1 LGHNA, CDR2 YNFKEQ. The V and J ends lost 4 bases and 4 bases respectively, with 8 bases between them. In DNA form, the CDR3 reads TGTGCCAGCAGCCCCCTGGAAGGGGCCAACGTCCTGACTTTC. Translation gives CASSPLEGANVLTF.

This chain uses TRBV6-6 with TRBJ2-2; tentatively, D is TRBD1 (5 bases). Germline V lookup: CDR1 MNHNY, CDR2 SVGAGI (reference sequence). Trimming removed 8 bases from V and 7 bases from J, with 14 bases in between. CDR3 length equals 13 residues. For the CDR3, the DNA is TGTGCCAGCCAGAGACAGCGAGTCGGGGAGCTGTTTTTT. This codes for CASQRQRVGELFF.

V and J are TRBV5-1 and TRBJ2-1; D might be TRBD1 (5 bases). V was trimmed by 4 bases and J by 7 bases, leaving 6 bases between them. The CDR3 consists of 11 residues. CDR1 and CDR2 from the germline V gene are SGHRS and YFSETQ. CDR3 DNA sequence: TGCGCCAGCAGCCAGGGTAATGAGCAGTTCTTC. The encoded protein is CASSQGNEQFF.

This chain uses TRBV13 with TRBJ2-7; D not resolved. The germline V gene has CDR1 PRHDT and CDR2 FYEKMQ (reference sequence). This CDR3 contains 11 residues. The V end was cut by 5 bases, the J end by 0 bases, with 2 bases between. The CDR3: CASSPSYEQYF. For the CDR3, the DNA is TGTGCCAGCAGCCCCTCCTACGAGCAGTACTTC.

This clone came up a few times. The chain employs TRBV7-2 and TRBJ2-3; D gene unclear. Germline CDR1 is SGHTA and CDR2 is FQGNSA. Trimming shortened V by 5 bases and J by 12 bases, and 3 bases separated the two germline ends. The length of the CDR3 is 8 residues. The DNA for the CDR3 is TGTGCCAGCAGCCCCCAGTATTTT. Its translation: CASSPQYF.

This clone appeared a few times. The rearrangement links TRBV5-4 to TRBJ2-1, with TRBD2 as a possible D gene (7 bases). The germline V and J ends were trimmed by 4 bases and 10 bases, with 15 bases remaining between them. Germline-derived CDR1 and CDR2 are SGHNT and YYREEE (reference sequence). This CDR3 is 13 amino acids long. CDR3 region: CASSLDRGAEQFF. The CDR3, as DNA: TGTGCCAGCAGCCTCGATCGGGGGGCCGAGCAGTTCTTC.

The chain employs TRBV5-6 and TRBJ1-4, with D perhaps matching TRBD1 (5 bases). With 1 base removed from V and 4 bases from J, the gap between germline ends came to 14 bases. From germline, CDR1 is SGHDT and CDR2 YYEEEE. The CDR3 consists of 16 residues. Here the CDR3 reads CASSLWGSGDNEKLFF. DNA for the CDR3: TGTGCCAGCAGCTTGTGGGGATCGGGGGATAATGAAAAACTGTTTTTT.

The V call is TRBV6-5, the J call TRBJ1-1; D might be TRBD1 (6 bases). The CDR3 has 14 amino acids. The germline V and J ends were trimmed by 4 bases and 4 bases, with 13 bases remaining between them. The germline gives CDR1 MNHEY, CDR2 SVGAGI. The CDR3 sequence is CASSFKTGITEAFF. CDR3 nucleotides: TGTGCCAGCAGTTTCAAAACAGGGATCACTGAAGCTTTCTTT.

This clone is a singleton in its sample. This chain links TRBV29-1 with TRBJ2-7; TRBD2 might be the D (5 bases). Trimming removed 7 bases at V and 0 bases at J, with 16 bases between. This CDR3 is 14 amino acids long. Germline V gives CDR1 SQVTM, CDR2 ANQGSEA. The CDR3 reads CSALSRGHSYEQYF. Here the CDR3 DNA reads TGCAGCGCCTTATCACGGGGTCACTCCTACGAGCAGTACTTC.

This rearrangement joins TRBV21-1 to TRBJ2-5; TRBD1 reflects the table's D call only, with no check against the DNA. TRBV21-1 is labeled a pseudogene. This CDR3 contains 17 residues. The CDR3 bases are TGTGCCAGCAGCAAAGATGCTCCGGGACAGGGGGCTGGAGAGCAGTACTTC. As protein: CASSKDAPGQGAGEQYF.

The chain joins TRBV4-3 to TRBJ1-4; tentatively, D is TRBD1 (5 bases). The length of the CDR3 is 14 residues. V was shortened by 4 bases and J by 4 bases, with 10 bases between the two germline ends. Germline assignment: CDR1 LGHNA and CDR2 YSLEER. CDR3 residues: CASSLAGGNEKLFF. The DNA for the CDR3 is TGCGCCAGCAGCCTCGCTGGGGGTAATGAAAAACTGTTTTTT.

The chain recombines TRBV6-5 with TRBJ1-5; D call uncertain. Germline values: CDR1 MNHEY, CDR2 SVGAGI. V was trimmed by 2 bases and J by 11 bases, leaving 7 bases between them. The CDR3 has 11 amino acids. The CDR3 sequence: CASSYAGTQHF. CDR3 bases: TGTGCCAGCAGTTACGCCGGAACCCAGCATTTT.

This CDR3 is CASRIRTGSGGYTF. For the CDR3, the DNA is TGTGCCAGCAGAATTAGGACAGGGAGTGGTGGCTACACCTTC. The chain is built from TRBV5-6 and TRBJ1-2; 8 nucleotides agree with TRBD1. The J segment lost 7 bases and the V segment lost 5 bases, leaving 10 bases of the junction unmatched. The CDR3 is 14 amino acids. Germline CDR1 reads SGHDT; CDR2 reads YYEEEE. The whole variable domain, remainder taken from reference TRBV5-6 and TRBJ1-2, is DAGVTQSPTHLIKTRGQQVTLRCSPKSGHDTVSWYQQALGQGPQFIFQYYEEEERQRGNFPDRFSGHQFPNYSSELNVNALLLGDSALYLCASRIRTGSGGYTFGSGTRLTVV.

This chain links TRBV30 with TRBJ2-4; the match to TRBD1 covers 8 bases. CDR3 length: 14 amino acids. With V trimmed by 5 bases and J by 0 bases, 3 bases remained unmatched. The germline gives CDR1 GTSNPN, CDR2 SVGIG (reference sequence). The DNA of the CDR3 is TGTGCCTGGGGGACAGGTGTAGCCAAAAACATTCAGTACTTC. Protein sequence: CAWGTGVAKNIQYF. Combining the CDR3 with reference TRBV30 and TRBJ2-4 gives the whole variable domain SQTIHQWPATLVQPVGSPLSLECTVEGTSNPNLYWYRQAAGRGLQLLFYSVGIGQISSEVPQNLSASRPQDRQFILSSKKLLLSDSGFYLCAWGTGVAKNIQYFGAGTRLSVL.

This clone appeared once. The chain carries TRBV6-5 and TRBJ1-1; D uncertain. V shed 0 bases and J shed 1 base, with 12 bases lying between them. Germline assignment: CDR1 MNHEY and CDR2 SVGAGI. There are 16 residues in the CDR3. The CDR3 protein is CASSYSIAKGNTEAFF. The CDR3 DNA reads as TGTGCCAGCAGTTACTCGATCGCCAAGGGGAACACTGAAGCTTTCTTT.

This clone came up a few times. The chain links TRBV6-6 to TRBJ1-6, with D uncertain. Germline-derived CDR1 and CDR2 are MNHNY and SVGAGI (reference sequence). The CDR3 length is 16 residues. Trimming removed 7 bases from V and 6 bases from J, with 19 bases in between. The CDR3 DNA sequence: TGTGCCAGCACCGAACAGCAGGATTTACTTAATTCACCCCTCCACTTT. It codes for CASTEQQDLLNSPLHF.

A few counts support this clone. This chain connects TRBV9 to TRBJ2-6; D remains ambiguous. Germline V CDR1 and CDR2: SGDLS, YYNGEE. CDR3 size: 14 residues. The V gene lost 0 bases and the J gene lost 4 bases, with 5 bases spanning the gap. The CDR3 bases are TGTGCCAGCAGCGTAGTGTCAGGGGCCAACGTCCTGACTTTC. Its translation is CASSVVSGANVLTF.

V usage is TRBV7-2 and J usage is TRBJ2-2; D may be TRBD1 or TRBD2 (5 bases each). Deletions cut 5 bases from V and 2 bases from J, with 9 bases between. This CDR3 is built from 14 residues. Germline values: CDR1 SGHTA, CDR2 FQGNSA. The CDR3 DNA sequence: TGTGCCAGCAGCCCGGGGACCAACACCGGGGAGCTGTTTTTT. Amino acid sequence: CASSPGTNTGELFF.

This clone was counted only a few times. The rearrangement links TRBV4-1 to TRBJ2-2; 8 nucleotides align to TRBD2. Germline CDR1 MGHRA, CDR2 YSYEKL. There are 16 residues in the CDR3. V gave up 0 bases and J gave up 5 bases; unmatched junction bases: 5. The CDR3 protein is CASSQESRGGTGELFF. The CDR3 region has the DNA TGCGCCAGCAGCCAAGAATCCCGCGGGGGGACCGGGGAGCTGTTTTTT.

J is TRBJ2-7 and V is TRBV13, with a tentative D call TRBD1 (5 bases). Trimming took off 5 bases at V and 4 bases at J, with 12 bases between the two ends. CDR3 length: 13 residues. Germline lookup yields CDR1 PRHDT and CDR2 FYEKMQ (reference sequence). CDR3 coding DNA: TGTGCCAGCAGCGGCGACAGCTTATACGAGCAGTACTTC. It encodes CASSGDSLYEQYF.

The chain is built from TRBV29-1 and TRBJ1-1; the D is unclear. CDR3 length: 11 amino acids. The V gene's germline CDR1 is SQVTM and CDR2 ANQGSEA. Trimming removed 3 bases at V and 1 base at J, with 3 bases between. CDR3 sequence (DNA): TGCAGCGTTGACCCGAACACTGAAGCTTTCTTT. Residues: CSVDPNTEAFF. Full variable domain (missing parts from reference TRBV29-1 and TRBJ1-1): SAVISQKPSRDICQRGTSLTIQCQVDSQVTMMFWYRQQPGQSLTLIATANQGSEATYESGFVIDKFPISRPNLTFSTLTVSNMSPEDSSIYLCSVDPNTEAFFGQGTRLTVV.

This clone was recorded a few times. The chain combines TRBV5-1 with TRBJ1-1; 7 bases fit TRBD1. CDR1 and CDR2 (germline): SGHRS, YFSETQ. V was clipped by 5 bases and J by 2 bases; unmatched bases: 12. There are 16 residues in the CDR3. CDR3 region: CASSRPRDSFNTEAFF. CDR3 in DNA: TGCGCCAGCAGTCGGCCGAGGGACAGCTTCAACACTGAAGCTTTCTTT.